This T cell receptor beta chain was recorded in a study of cytomegalovirus exposure and HLA in healthy donors. The V gene's germline CDR1 is SGHTA and CDR2 FQGNSA. This CDR3 is 15 amino acids long. Trimming removed 6 bases at V and 2 bases at J, with 17 bases between. The PCR made use of 60 Vbeta and 13 Jbeta primers. Produced via immunoSEQ multiplex PCR; TCRdb's table is partial and in-frame only. The sample contains around 68,000 clones, just over 65% of which appear only once. The sample holds a few counts of this clone. It was healthy bone marrow donors who served as donors. The V and J genes are TRBV7-2 and TRBJ2-7; possible D gene TRBD1, 5 bases. Sequenced input: PBMCs. The receptor's source is a woman younger than 45 in good health and CMV-seronegative. The DNA of the CDR3 is TGTGCCAGCAGGACCACAGGCAGTCAGACCTACGAGCAGTACTTC. It codes for CASRTTGSQTYEQYF.